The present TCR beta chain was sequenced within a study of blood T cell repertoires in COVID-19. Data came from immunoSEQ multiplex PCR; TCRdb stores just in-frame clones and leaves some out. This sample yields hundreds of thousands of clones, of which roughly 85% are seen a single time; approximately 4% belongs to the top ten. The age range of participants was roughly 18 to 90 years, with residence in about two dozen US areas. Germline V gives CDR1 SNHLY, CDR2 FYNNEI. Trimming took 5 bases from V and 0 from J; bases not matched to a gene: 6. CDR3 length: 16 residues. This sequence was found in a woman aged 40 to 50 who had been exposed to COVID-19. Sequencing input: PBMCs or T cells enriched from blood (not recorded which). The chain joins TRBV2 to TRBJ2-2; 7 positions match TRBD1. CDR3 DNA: TGTGCCAGCAGTTCCATCGGACAGGCGAACACCGGGGAGCTGTTTTTT. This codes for CASSSIGQANTGELFF.